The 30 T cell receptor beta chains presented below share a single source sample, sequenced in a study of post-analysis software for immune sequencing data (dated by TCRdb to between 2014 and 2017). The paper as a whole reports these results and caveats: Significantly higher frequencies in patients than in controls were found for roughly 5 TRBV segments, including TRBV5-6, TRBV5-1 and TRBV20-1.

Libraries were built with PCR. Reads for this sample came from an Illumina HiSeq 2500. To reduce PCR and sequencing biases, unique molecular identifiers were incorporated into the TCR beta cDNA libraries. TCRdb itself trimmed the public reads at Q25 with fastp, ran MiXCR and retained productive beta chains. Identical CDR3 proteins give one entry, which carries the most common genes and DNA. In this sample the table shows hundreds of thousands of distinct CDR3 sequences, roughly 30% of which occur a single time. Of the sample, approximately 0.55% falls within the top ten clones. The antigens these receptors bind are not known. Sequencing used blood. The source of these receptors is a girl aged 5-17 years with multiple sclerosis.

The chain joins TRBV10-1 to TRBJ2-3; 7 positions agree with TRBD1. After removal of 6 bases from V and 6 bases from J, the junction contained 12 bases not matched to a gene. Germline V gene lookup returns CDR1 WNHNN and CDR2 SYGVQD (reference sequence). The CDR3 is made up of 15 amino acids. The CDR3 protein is CASSTAGTATDTQYF. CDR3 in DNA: TGCGCCAGCAGCACAGCCGGGACAGCGACCGATACGCAGTATTTT.

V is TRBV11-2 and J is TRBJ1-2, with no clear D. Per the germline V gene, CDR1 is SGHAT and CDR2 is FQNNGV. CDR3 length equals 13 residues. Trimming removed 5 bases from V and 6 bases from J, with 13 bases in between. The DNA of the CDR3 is TGTGCCAGCAGCCGCCGGGCTGAGGATGGCTACACCTTC. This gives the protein CASSRRAEDGYTF.

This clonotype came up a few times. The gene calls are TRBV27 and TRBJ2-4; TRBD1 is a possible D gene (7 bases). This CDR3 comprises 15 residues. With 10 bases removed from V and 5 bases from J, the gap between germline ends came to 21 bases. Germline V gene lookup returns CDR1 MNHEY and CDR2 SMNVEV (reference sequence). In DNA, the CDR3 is TGTGCCACCGGCCAGGGGGGATCCGGGCAAAACATTCAGTACTTC. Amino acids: CATGQGGSGQNIQYF.

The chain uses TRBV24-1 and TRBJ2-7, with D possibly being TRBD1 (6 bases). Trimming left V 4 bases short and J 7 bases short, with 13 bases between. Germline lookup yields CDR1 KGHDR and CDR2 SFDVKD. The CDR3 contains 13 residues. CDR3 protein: CATSDPQGLEQYF. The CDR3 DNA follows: TGTGCCACCAGTGACCCACAGGGTCTTGAGCAGTACTTC.

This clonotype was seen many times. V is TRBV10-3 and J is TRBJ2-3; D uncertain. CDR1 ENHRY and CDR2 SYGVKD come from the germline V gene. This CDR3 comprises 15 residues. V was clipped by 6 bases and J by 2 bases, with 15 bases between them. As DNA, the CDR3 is TGTGCCATCAGGGAGCAAGGGCTACCCACAGATACGCAGTATTTT. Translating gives CAIREQGLPTDTQYF.

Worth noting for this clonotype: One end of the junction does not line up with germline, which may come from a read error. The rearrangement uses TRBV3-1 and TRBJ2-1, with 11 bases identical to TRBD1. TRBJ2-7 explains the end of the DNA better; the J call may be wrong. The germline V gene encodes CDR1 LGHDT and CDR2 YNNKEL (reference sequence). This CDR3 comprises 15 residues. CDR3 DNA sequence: TGTGCCAGCGGCCAAGATGGGACAGGGGGCTACGAGCAGTACTTC. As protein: CASGQDGTGGYEQYF.

DNA for the CDR3: TGCAATGCACATAGAGAGGGCACAGATACGCAGTATTTT. It encodes CNAHREGTDTQYF. The chain links TRBV29-1 to TRBJ2-3; no firm D call. The CDR3 spans 13 residues. The germline V gene encodes CDR1 SQVTM and CDR2 ANQGSEA.

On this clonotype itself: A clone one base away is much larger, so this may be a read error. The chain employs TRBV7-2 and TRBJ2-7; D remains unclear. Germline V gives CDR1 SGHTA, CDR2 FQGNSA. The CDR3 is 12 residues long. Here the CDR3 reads CVSSSRSYEQYF. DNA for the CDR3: TGTGTCAGCAGCTCCCGCTCCTACGAGCAGTACTTC.

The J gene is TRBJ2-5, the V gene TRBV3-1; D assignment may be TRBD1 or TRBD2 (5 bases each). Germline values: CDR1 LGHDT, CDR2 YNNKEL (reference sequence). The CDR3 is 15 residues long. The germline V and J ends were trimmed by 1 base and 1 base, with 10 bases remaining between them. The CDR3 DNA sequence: TGTGCCAGCAGCCAAGCGGGACCATTCCAAGAGACCCAGTACTTC. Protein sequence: CASSQAGPFQETQYF.

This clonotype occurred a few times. The CDR3 region is CASSLALGAEAFF. In DNA, the CDR3 is TGCGCCAGCAGCTTGGCCCTGGGGGCTGAAGCTTTCTTT. The chain links TRBV5-1 to TRBJ1-1; tentative D call: TRBD1 (5 bases). V dropped 0 bases and J dropped 6 bases, with 9 bases sitting between them. CDR1 is SGHRS, CDR2 YFSETQ, per germline. The CDR3 contains 13 residues.

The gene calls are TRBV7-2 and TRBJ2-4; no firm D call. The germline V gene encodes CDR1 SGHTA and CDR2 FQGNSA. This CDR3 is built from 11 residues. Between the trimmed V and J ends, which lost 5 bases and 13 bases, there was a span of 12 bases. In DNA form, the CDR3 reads TGTGCCAGCAGCCCAGCCTACGGGCAGTACTTC. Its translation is CASSPAYGQYF.

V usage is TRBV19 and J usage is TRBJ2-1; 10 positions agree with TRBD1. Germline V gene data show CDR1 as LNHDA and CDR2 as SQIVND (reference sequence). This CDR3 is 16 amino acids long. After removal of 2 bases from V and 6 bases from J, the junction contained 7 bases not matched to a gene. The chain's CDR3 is CASSIIKGQGGNEQFF. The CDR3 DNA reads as TGTGCCAGTAGTATAATTAAAGGACAGGGGGGCAATGAGCAGTTCTTC.

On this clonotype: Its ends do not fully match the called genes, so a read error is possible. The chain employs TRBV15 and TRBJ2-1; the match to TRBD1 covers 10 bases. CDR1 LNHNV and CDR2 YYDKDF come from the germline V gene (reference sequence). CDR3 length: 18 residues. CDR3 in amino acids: CATGRDWGQGFSYNEQFF. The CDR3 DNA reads TGTGCCACCGGCAGAGATTGGGGACAGGGGTTTTCCTACAATGAGCAGTTCTTC.

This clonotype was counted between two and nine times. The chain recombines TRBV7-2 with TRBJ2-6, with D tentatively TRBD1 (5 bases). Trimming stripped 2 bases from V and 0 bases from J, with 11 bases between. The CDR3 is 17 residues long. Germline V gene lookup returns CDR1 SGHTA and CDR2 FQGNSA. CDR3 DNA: TGTGCCAGCAGCTTACAGGGAACCCCCTCTGGGGCCAACGTCCTGACTTTC. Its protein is CASSLQGTPSGANVLTF. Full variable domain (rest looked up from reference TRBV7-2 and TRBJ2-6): GAGVSQSPSNKVTEKGKDVELRCDPISGHTALYWYRQSLGQGLEFLIYFQGNSAPDKSGLPSDRFSAERTGGSVSTLTIQRTQQEDSAVYLCASSLQGTPSGANVLTFGAGSRLTVL.

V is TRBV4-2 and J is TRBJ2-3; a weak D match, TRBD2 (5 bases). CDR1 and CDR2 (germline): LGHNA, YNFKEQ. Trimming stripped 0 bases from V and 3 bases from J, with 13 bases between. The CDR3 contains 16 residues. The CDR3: CASSQERGQETDTQYF. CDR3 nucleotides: TGTGCCAGCAGCCAAGAACGAGGGCAGGAAACAGATACGCAGTATTTT.

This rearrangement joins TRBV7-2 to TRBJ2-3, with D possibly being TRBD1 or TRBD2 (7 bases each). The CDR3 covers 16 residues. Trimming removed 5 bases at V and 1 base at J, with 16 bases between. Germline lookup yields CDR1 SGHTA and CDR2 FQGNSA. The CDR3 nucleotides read TGTGCCAGCAGCCCTCGGACAGGACTAGGCACAGATACGCAGTATTTT. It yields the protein CASSPRTGLGTDTQYF. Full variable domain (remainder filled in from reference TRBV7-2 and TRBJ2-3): GAGVSQSPSNKVTEKGKDVELRCDPISGHTALYWYRQSLGQGLEFLIYFQGNSAPDKSGLPSDRFSAERTGGSVSTLTIQRTQQEDSAVYLCASSPRTGLGTDTQYFGPGTRLTVL.

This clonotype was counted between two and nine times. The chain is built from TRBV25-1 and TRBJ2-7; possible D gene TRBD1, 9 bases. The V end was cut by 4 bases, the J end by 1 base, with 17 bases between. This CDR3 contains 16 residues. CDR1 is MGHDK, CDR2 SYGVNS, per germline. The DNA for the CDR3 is TGTGCCAGCAGTGGGCCGGGGGGGACAGGGTCCTACGAGCAGTACTTC. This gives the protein CASSGPGGTGSYEQYF.

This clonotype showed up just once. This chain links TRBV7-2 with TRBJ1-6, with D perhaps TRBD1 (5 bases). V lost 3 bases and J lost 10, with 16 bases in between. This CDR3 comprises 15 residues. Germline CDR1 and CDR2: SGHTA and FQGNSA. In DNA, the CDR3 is TGTGCCAGCAGCTTCGAGGGGTCGGGTTGCTCACCCCTCCACTTT. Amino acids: CASSFEGSGCSPLHF.

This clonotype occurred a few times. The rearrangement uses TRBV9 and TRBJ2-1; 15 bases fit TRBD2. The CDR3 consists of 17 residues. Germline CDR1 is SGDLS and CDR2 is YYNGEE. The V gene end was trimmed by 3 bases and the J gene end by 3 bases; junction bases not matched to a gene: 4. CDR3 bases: TGTGCCAGCAGCGGGGGACTAGCGGGAGGAGGCTACAATGAGCAGTTCTTC. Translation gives CASSGGLAGGGYNEQFF.

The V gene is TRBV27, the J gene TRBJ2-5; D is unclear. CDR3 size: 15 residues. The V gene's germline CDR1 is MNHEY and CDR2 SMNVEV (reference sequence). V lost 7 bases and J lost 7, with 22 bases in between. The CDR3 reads CASKASSGYERTQYF. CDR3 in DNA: TGTGCCAGCAAGGCGTCGAGTGGGTACGAGAGGACCCAGTACTTC.

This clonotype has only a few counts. The CDR3 DNA reads TGTGCCAGCAGCTTTTGGGCAGGAGGTGGTACCGGGGAGCTGTTTTTT. As protein: CASSFWAGGGTGELFF. The rearrangement joins TRBV7-8 to TRBJ2-2; D perhaps matches TRBD2 (5 bases). Germline V gene lookup returns CDR1 SGHVS and CDR2 FQNEAQ. The CDR3 contains 16 residues. Trimming shortened V by 3 bases and J by 5 bases, and 16 bases separated the two germline ends.

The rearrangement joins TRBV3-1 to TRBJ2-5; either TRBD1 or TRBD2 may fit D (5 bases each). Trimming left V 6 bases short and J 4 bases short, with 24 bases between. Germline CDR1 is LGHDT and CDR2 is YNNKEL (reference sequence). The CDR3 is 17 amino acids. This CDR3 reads CASSYRTPRRGGETQYF. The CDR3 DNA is TGTGCCAGCAGTTACAGGACCCCACGGCGCGGAGGAGAGACCCAGTACTTC.

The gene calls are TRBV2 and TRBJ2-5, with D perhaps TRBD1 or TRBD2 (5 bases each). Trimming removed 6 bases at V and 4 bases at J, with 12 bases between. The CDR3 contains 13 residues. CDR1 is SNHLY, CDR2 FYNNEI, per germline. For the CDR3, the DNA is TGTGCCAGCAGAGCAGGGAGTGGAGAGACCCAGTACTTC. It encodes CASRAGSGETQYF.

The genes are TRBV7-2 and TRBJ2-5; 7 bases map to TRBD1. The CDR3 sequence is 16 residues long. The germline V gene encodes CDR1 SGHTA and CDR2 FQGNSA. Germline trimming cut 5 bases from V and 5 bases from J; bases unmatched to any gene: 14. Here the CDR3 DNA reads TGTGCCAGCAGCGACCGAAGGACAGGACCGAGGGAGACCCAGTACTTC. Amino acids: CASSDRRTGPRETQYF.

The CDR3 DNA is TGTGCCAGCAGTTACGAGCTAGCCTACGAGCAGTACTTC. Its protein is CASSYELAYEQYF. The V and J genes are TRBV6-2 or TRBV6-3 and TRBJ2-7; D uncertain. The CDR3 is made up of 13 amino acids. V was clipped by 2 bases and J by 2 bases, with 7 bases between them. CDR1 is MNHEY, CDR2 SVGEGT, per germline.

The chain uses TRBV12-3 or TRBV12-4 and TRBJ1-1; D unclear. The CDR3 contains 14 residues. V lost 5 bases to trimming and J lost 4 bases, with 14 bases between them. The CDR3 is CASSRITAGTEAFF. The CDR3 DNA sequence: TGTGCCAGCAGTCGCATAACCGCGGGCACTGAAGCTTTCTTT.

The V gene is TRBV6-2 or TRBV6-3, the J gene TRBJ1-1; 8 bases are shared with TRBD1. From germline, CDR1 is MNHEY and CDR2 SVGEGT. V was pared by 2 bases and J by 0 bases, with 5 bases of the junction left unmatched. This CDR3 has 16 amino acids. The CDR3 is CASSYRQGAMNTEAFF. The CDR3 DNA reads TGTGCCAGCAGTTACCGGCAGGGGGCCATGAACACTGAAGCTTTCTTT.

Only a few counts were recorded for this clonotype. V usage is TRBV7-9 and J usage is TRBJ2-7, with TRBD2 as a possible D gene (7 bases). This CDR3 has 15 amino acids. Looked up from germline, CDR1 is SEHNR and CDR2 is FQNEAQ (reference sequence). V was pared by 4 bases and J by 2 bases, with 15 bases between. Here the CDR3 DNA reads TGTGCCAGCAGCTCGAAGCAGGGGACTACCTACGAGCAGTACTTC. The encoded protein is CASSSKQGTTYEQYF. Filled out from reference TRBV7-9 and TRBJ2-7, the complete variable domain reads DTGVSQNPRHKITKRGQNVTFRCDPISEHNRLYWYRQTLGQGPEFLTYFQNEAQLEKSRLLSDRFSAERPKGSFSTLEIQRTEQGDSAMYLCASSSKQGTTYEQYFGPGTRLTVT.

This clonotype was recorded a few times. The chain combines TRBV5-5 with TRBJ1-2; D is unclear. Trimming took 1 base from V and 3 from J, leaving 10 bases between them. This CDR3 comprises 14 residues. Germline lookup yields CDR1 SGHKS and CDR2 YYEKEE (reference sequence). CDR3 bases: TGTGCCAGCAGCTTGTTCGGGGAGGACTATGGCTACACCTTC. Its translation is CASSLFGEDYGYTF. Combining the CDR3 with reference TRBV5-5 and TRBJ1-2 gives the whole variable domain DAGVTQSPTHLIKTRGQQVTLRCSPISGHKSVSWYQQVLGQGPQFIFQYYEKEERGRGNFPDRFSARQFPNYSSELNVNALLLGDSALYLCASSLFGEDYGYTFGSGTRLTVV.

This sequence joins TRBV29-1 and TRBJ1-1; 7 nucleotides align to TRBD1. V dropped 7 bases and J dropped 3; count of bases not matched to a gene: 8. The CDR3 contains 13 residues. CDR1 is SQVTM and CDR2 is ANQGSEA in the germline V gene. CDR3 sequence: CSAQTGLDTEAFF. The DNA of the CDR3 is TGCAGCGCCCAGACAGGGTTGGACACTGAAGCTTTCTTT.